This TCR beta chain is from a study of shared clonotypes between healthy human individuals. Germline V gives CDR1 SEHNR, CDR2 FQNEAQ (reference sequence). The junction had 16 bases not matched to a gene; V was cut back by 5 bases and J by 0 bases. The CDR3 loop spans 19 amino acids. Deep was the level at which the assay was run. Using approximately 200 ng DNA, approximately 30,000 T cell genomes, the sorted-subset replicate PCRs were run. Data came from immunoSEQ multiplex PCR; TCRdb stores just in-frame clones and leaves some out. The data hold 2,500,000 or so clones, with more than 90% observed a single time. CD45RA-negative memory and CD45RA+ naive subsets were split from the CD4+ cells.

The gene calls are TRBV7-9 and TRBJ2-1, with 7 nucleotides matching TRBD1. The sequenced sample consisted of naive CD4+ T cells sorted from blood. The subset here: CD45RA+ positively selected. This receptor was obtained from a man between 18 and 29 years old in good health. CDR3 nucleotide sequence: TGTGCCAGCAGCCCCACCTTACGACAGGGCTCAAACTCCTACAATGAGCAGTTCTTC. Translating gives CASSPTLRQGSNSYNEQFF.